This T cell receptor beta chain was sequenced during a study of regulatory T cells in long-lasting Graves disease. In the study overall: Graves' patients, diagnosed recently, had received antithyroid drugs under 3 months.

On this clonotype itself: In this CDR3 the conserved last residue, phenylalanine or tryptophan, is missing, so a read error is likely.

Trimming cost V 2 bases and J 6 bases; bases outside gene matches: 4. The germline CDR1 and CDR2 sequences are SGHRS and YFSETQ. There are 13 residues in the CDR3. Construction of the TCR beta libraries employed iRepertoire HTBI primers in conjunction with Arm-PCR of CDR3 regions. TCRdb independently ran MiXCR on the multiplex PCR reads; one entry per CDR3 protein. Here the sample spans approximately 350,000 distinct CDR3 sequences, 10% to 15% being singletons. Described time point: newly diagnosed GD, antithyroid drugs for less than 3 months. The TCR library was prepared using RNA isolated from PBMCs. The same sample was also used in a study of T cells in Graves' hyperthyroidism and ophthalmopathy.

The source material was peripheral blood mononuclear cells (PBMCs), sampled at new diagnosis, from a patient treated with antithyroid drugs. This chain connects TRBV5-1 to TRBJ1-2, with 7 bases matching TRBD1. The TCR originated in a woman between 18 and 29 years old with Graves disease. CDR3 loop: CASSLQGGDGYTS. In DNA, the CDR3 is TGCGCCAGCAGCTTACAAGGGGGCGATGGCTACACCTCC.